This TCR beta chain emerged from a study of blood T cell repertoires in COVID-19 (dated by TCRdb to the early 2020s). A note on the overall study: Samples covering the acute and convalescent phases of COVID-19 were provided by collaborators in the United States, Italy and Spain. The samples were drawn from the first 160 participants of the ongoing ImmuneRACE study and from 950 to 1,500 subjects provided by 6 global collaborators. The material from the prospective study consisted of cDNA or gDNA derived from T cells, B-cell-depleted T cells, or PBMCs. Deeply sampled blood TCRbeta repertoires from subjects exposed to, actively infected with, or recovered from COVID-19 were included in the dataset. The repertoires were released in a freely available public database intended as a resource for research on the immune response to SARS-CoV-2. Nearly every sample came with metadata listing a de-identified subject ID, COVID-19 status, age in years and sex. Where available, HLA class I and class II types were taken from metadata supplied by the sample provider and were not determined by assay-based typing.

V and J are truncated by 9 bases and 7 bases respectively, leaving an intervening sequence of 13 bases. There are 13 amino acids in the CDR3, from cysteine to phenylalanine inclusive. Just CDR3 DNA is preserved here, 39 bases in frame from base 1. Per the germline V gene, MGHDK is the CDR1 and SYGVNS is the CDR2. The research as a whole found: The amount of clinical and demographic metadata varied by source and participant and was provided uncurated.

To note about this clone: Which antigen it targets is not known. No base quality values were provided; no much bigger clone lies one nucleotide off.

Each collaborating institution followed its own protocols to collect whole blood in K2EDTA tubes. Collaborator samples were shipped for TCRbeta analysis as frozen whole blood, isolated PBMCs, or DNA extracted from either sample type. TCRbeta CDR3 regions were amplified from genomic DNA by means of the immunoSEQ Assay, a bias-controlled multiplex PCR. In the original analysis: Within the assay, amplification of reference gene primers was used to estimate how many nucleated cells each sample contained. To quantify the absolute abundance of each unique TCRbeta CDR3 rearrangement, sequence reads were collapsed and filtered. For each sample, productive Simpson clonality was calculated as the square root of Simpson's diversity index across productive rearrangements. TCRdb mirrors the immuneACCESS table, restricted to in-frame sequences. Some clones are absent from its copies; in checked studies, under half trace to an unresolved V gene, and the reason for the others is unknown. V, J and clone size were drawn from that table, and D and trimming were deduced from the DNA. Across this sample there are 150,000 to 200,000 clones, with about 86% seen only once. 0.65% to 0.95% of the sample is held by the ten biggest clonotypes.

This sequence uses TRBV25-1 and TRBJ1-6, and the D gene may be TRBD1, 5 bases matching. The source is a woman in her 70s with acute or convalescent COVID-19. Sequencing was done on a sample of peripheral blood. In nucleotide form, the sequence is TGTGCCAGTCGCCTTTCAGGGAATTCACCCCTCCACTTT. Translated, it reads CASRLSGNSPLHF.